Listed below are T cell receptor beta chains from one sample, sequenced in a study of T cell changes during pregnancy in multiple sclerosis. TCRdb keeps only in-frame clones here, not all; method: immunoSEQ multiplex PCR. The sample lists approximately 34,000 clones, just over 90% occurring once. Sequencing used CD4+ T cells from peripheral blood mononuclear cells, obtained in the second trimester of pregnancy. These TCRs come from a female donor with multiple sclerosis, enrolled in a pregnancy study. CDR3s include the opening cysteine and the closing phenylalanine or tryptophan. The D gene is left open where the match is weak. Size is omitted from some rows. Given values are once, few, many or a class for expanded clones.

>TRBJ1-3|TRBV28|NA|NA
CASSPTDGTWNTIYF
TGTGCCAGCAGTCCGACCGACGGGACTTGGAACACCATATATTTT
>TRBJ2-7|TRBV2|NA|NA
CASRKAGSGDYEQYF
TGTGCCAGCAGGAAAGCGGGCTCGGGGGATTACGAGCAGTACTTC
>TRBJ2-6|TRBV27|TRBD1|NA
CASSRAGTGFSGANVLTF
TGTGCCAGCAGTCGGGCCGGGACAGGGTTCTCTGGGGCCAACGTCCTGACTTTC
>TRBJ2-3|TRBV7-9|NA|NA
CASSSSSGPDTQYF
TGTGCCAGCAGCTCATCCAGCGGTCCAGATACGCAGTATTTT
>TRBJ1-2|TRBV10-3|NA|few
CAISEGTHLGYTF
TGTGCCATCAGTGAAGGGACACACCTTGGCTACACCTTC
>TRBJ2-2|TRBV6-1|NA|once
CASRTGNTDTGELFF
TGTGCCAGCAGAACGGGGAATACGGACACCGGGGAGCTGTTTTTT
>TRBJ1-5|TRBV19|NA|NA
CASSIVSGDNQPQHF
TGTGCCAGTAGTATCGTGTCAGGGGACAATCAGCCCCAGCATTTT
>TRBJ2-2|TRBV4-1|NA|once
CASSQVDLVVYGELFF
TGCGCCAGCAGCCAAGTAGATCTAGTAGTATACGGGGAGCTGTTTTTT
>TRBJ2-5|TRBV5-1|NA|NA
CASARVCGQETQYF
TGCGCCAGCGCCCGCGTCTGTGGTCAAGAGACCCAGTACTTC
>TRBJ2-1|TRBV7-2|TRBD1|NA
CASSRDSPEVDEQFF
TGTGCCAGCAGCCGGGACAGCCCGGAGGTGGATGAGCAGTTCTTC
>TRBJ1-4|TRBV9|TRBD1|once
CASSVWDSQGYEKLFF
TGTGCCAGCAGCGTGTGGGACAGTCAAGGGTATGAAAAACTGTTTTTT
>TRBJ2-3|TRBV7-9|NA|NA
CASSRLPTSTDTQYF
TGTGCCAGCAGCCGACTTCCAACTAGCACAGATACGCAGTATTTT
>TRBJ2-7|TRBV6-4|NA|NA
CASSKEGIGEQYF
TGTGCCAGCAGTAAGGAGGGGATAGGCGAGCAGTACTTC
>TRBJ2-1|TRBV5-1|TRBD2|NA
CASRERENNEQFF
TGCGCCAGCAGGGAGCGGGAAAACAATGAGCAGTTCTTC
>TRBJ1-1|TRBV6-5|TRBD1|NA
CASTRQGAYSEAFF
TGTGCCAGCACCCGACAGGGGGCTTATTCTGAAGCTTTCTTT
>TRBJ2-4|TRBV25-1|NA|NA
CASSELDSRGDKNIQYF
TGTGCCAGCAGTGAACTAGATAGCAGGGGGGACAAAAACATTCAGTACTTC
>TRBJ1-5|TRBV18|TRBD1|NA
CASSRRGTDNQPQHF
TGTGCCAGCTCCCGCAGAGGGACAGATAATCAGCCCCAGCATTTT
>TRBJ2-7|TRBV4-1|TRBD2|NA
CASSQDSGTSGRAAGYEQYF
TGCGCCAGCAGCCAAGACTCCGGGACTAGCGGGAGGGCCGCGGGATACGAGCAGTACTTC
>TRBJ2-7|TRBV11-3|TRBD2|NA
CASSSGLAGTYEQYF
TGTGCCAGCAGCTCCGGACTAGCGGGAACCTACGAGCAGTACTTC
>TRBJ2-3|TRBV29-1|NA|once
CSVEGTSSTDTQYF
TGCAGCGTGGAGGGGACCTCATCCACAGATACGCAGTATTTT